This T cell receptor (beta chain) is drawn from a study of blood T cells in healthy people across ages. General observations from the study: Long-lived donors exceeded aged donors in naive CD4+ cells and diversity.

The sample holds a few counts of this clonotype. Antigen unknown. V was shortened by 7 bases and J by 0 bases, with 11 bases between the two germline ends. The CDR3 extends over 13 amino acids. Looked up from germline, CDR1 is SQVTM and CDR2 is ANQGSEA. PCR was performed a second time for roughly 7 to 12 cycles using a sample-barcoded 5' primer and a J-beta primer mix. Each CDR3 protein gets one entry after TCRdb re-called the 5' RACE reads with MiXCR. The table has some 700,000 distinct CDR3 sequences, roughly 20% seen once; the top ten hold roughly 22%. Sequencing was performed on blood. This TCR was sampled from a man in his 70s in good health. This chain links TRBV29-1 with TRBJ2-3, with a possible D match to TRBD1 (5 bases). The CDR3 protein is CSGRQTSTDTQYF. The DNA for the CDR3 is TGCAGCGGGAGACAGACTAGCACAGATACGCAGTATTTT.